This T cell receptor beta chain was recorded in a study of shared clonotypes between healthy human individuals. Trimming took 1 base from V and 7 from J, leaving 8 bases between them. The CDR3 consists of 13 residues. Germline CDR1 and CDR2: LGHNA and YNFKEQ. Execution of the assay was at deep level. The data were produced by immunoSEQ multiplex PCR, yet TCRdb's version contains in-frame clones alone and is incomplete. In the table there are 2 million to 2.5 million clones, approximately 95% of which are singletons. The sequencing input was naive CD4+ T cells from PBMCs. Sample subset: CD45RA+ positively selected. The source is a man between 18 and 35 years old in good health. Some clones in this sample may be carry-over from other donors' samples. This chain joins TRBV4-2 and TRBJ1-5; the D is unclear. The CDR3 coding sequence is TGTGCCAGCAGCCAAGGCCCTTGGCAGCCCCAGCATTTT. Amino acids: CASSQGPWQPQHF.